Each of the 14 T cell receptor beta chains below was sequenced from the same sample in a study of blood T cell repertoires in COVID-19. Here immunoSEQ multiplex PCR was the method, and the copy in TCRdb shows in-frame clones only, minus some. Of roughly 67,000 clones listed, around 84% were seen once; the top ten hold around 4%. Sequencing was performed on peripheral blood. These receptors all come from a man aged 50-59 years with acute or convalescent COVID-19.

The V call is TRBV5-6, the J call TRBJ2-7, with D perhaps matching TRBD2 (5 bases). V was shortened by 6 bases and J by 4 bases, with 14 bases between the two germline ends. Germline CDR1 is SGHDT and CDR2 is YYEEEE. The CDR3 has 13 amino acids. CDR3 amino acids: CASTGWGAYEQYF. In DNA form, the CDR3 reads TGTGCCAGCACAGGCTGGGGAGCTTACGAGCAGTACTTC. Combining the CDR3 with reference TRBV5-6 and TRBJ2-7 gives the whole variable domain DAGVTQSPTHLIKTRGQQVTLRCSPKSGHDTVSWYQQALGQGPQFIFQYYEEEERQRGNFPDRFSGHQFPNYSSELNVNALLLGDSALYLCASTGWGAYEQYFGPGTRLTVT.

Remarks on this clone: The sample has other DNA sequences that encode this CDR3 too. The chain couples TRBV9 to TRBJ1-3; D perhaps matches TRBD1 (5 bases). Trimming removed 4 bases from V and 7 bases from J, with 9 bases in between. The CDR3 extends over 12 amino acids. Germline CDR1 is SGDLS and CDR2 is YYNGEE. CDR3 nucleotides: TGTGCCAGCAGCCCCCGGGGGAACACCATATATTTT. Its protein product is CASSPRGNTIYF.

The rearrangement joins TRBV12-3 or TRBV12-4 to TRBJ1-5; D possibly corresponds to TRBD1 (6 bases). Trimming cost V 5 bases and J 4 bases, with 9 bases left between them. The CDR3 covers 13 residues. CDR3 DNA sequence: TGTGCCAGCAGTACCGACAGGAATCAGCCCCAGCATTTT. This translates into CASSTDRNQPQHF.

The V and J genes are TRBV11-2 and TRBJ1-2; D might be TRBD1 (6 bases). CDR3 length: 13 amino acids. Trimming took off 5 bases at V and 6 bases at J, with 13 bases between the two ends. The germline V gene encodes CDR1 SGHAT and CDR2 FQNNGV. CDR3 nucleotides: TGTGCCAGCAGCCGGGACAACGACGATGGCTACACCTTC. Translating gives CASSRDNDDGYTF.

This chain joins TRBV11-1 and TRBJ1-1; maybe TRBD1 (5 bases). V shed 5 bases and J shed 1 base, with 14 bases lying between them. This CDR3 comprises 15 residues. Germline V lookup: CDR1 SGHAT, CDR2 FQDESV (reference sequence). CDR3 DNA sequence: TGTGCCAGCAGCCCCTGGACACCTTCGAACACTGAAGCTTTCTTT. This codes for CASSPWTPSNTEAFF.

The J gene is TRBJ2-5, the V gene TRBV28; TRBD2 matches 12 bases. The CDR3 contains 16 residues. Germline CDR1 is MDHEN and CDR2 is SYDVKM. V dropped 2 bases and J dropped 1; count of bases not matched to a gene: 2. The CDR3 DNA reads TGTGCCAGCAGTTTAGGGACTAGCGGGCTCCAAGAGACCCAGTACTTC. This gives the protein CASSLGTSGLQETQYF.

The V gene is TRBV28, the J gene TRBJ2-7; a weak D match, TRBD2 (5 bases). Trimming removed 5 bases at V and 4 bases at J, with 18 bases between. Germline V lookup: CDR1 MDHEN, CDR2 SYDVKM. The CDR3 is 15 residues long. In DNA form, the CDR3 reads TGTGCCAGCAGTCTAAGACGGGCCGGGAAGTACGAGCAGTACTTC. Residues: CASSLRRAGKYEQYF. The full variable domain, rest sourced from reference TRBV28 and TRBJ2-7, is DVKVTQSSRYLVKRTGEKVFLECVQDMDHENMFWYRQDPGLGLRLIYFSYDVKMKEKGDIPEGYSVSREKKERFSLILESASTNQTSMYLCASSLRRAGKYEQYFGPGTRLTVT.

This clone was detected a few times. The chain employs TRBV30 and TRBJ2-7; D is perhaps TRBD1 (6 bases). This CDR3 spans 10 amino acids. Germline V lookup: CDR1 GTSNPN, CDR2 SVGIG (reference sequence). The germline V and J ends were trimmed by 8 bases and 4 bases, with 9 bases remaining between them. The CDR3 nucleotides are TGTGCCCTACAGGGTTACGAGCAGTACTTC. Translating it yields CALQGYEQYF. Looking up the rest from reference TRBV30 and TRBJ2-7 gives the full variable domain: SQTIHQWPATLVQPVGSPLSLECTVEGTSNPNLYWYRQAAGRGLQLLFYSVGIGQISSEVPQNLSASRPQDRQFILSSKKLLLSDSGFYLCALQGYEQYFGPGTRLTVT.

This sequence joins TRBV3-1 (or the pseudogene TRBV3-2) and TRBJ2-7; 10 bases match TRBD2. This CDR3 has 15 amino acids. Trimming took 4 bases from V and 5 from J; bases not matched to a gene: 8. The germline CDR1 and CDR2 sequences are LGHDT and YNNKEL (reference sequence). CDR3 sequence reads: CASSPSSGSFHEQYF. DNA of the CDR3: TGTGCCAGCAGCCCCTCTAGCGGGAGCTTCCACGAGCAGTACTTC.

The gene calls are TRBV11-2 and TRBJ2-6; maybe TRBD2 (5 bases). The CDR3 is 19 amino acids. Trimming cost V 1 base and J 0 bases, with 16 bases left between them. CDR1 and CDR2 (germline): SGHAT, FQNNGV. The CDR3 nucleotides are TGTGCCAGCAGCTTAGTGGCGGGCTACCTCAGCTCTGGGGCCAACGTCCTGACTTTC. Its translation: CASSLVAGYLSSGANVLTF.

J is TRBJ2-7 and V is TRBV6-5; 7 positions match TRBD1. Trimming took 4 bases from V and 3 from J; bases not matched to a gene: 9. The CDR3 totals 15 residues. CDR1 is MNHEY and CDR2 is SVGAGI in the germline V gene. The CDR3 loop is CASSSSGTVIYEQYF. CDR3 nucleotides: TGTGCCAGCAGTTCTTCCGGGACAGTAATCTACGAGCAGTACTTC.

The gene calls are TRBV2 and TRBJ1-3; maybe TRBD1 (5 bases). The V end was cut by 6 bases, the J end by 0 bases, with 12 bases between. This CDR3 is 15 amino acids long. Germline V gene sequence: CDR1 SNHLY, CDR2 FYNNEI. CDR3 residues: CASSPGTGSGNTIYF. The DNA of the CDR3 is TGTGCCAGCAGCCCCGGGACTGGCTCTGGAAACACCATATATTTT. The entire variable domain, with the rest obtained from reference TRBV2 and TRBJ1-3, is as follows: EPEVTQTPSHQVTQMGQEVILRCVPISNHLYFYWYRQILGQKVEFLVSFYNNEISEKSEIFDDQFSVERPDGSNFTLKIRSTKLEDSAMYFCASSPGTGSGNTIYFGEGSWLTVV.

The chain joins TRBV4-2 to TRBJ2-2; 10 positions match TRBD1. Germline V gene data show CDR1 as LGHNA and CDR2 as YNFKEQ. This CDR3 has 16 residues. J gave up 6 bases and V 4 bases, and 8 bases lay outside the gene matches. This CDR3 is CASSRLGTGESGELFF. CDR3 nucleotides: TGTGCCAGCAGCCGGCTCGGGACAGGGGAGTCCGGGGAGCTGTTTTTT.

The V call is TRBV27, the J call TRBJ2-1, with 9 bases lining up with TRBD2. Germline V gene lookup returns CDR1 MNHEY and CDR2 SMNVEV (reference sequence). The CDR3 length is 16 residues. Trimming removed 2 bases from V and 2 bases from J; junction bases left unmatched: 4. This CDR3 reads CASSLMGTSPYNEQFF. CDR3 nucleotides: TGTGCCAGCAGTTTAATGGGGACTAGCCCCTACAATGAGCAGTTCTTC.